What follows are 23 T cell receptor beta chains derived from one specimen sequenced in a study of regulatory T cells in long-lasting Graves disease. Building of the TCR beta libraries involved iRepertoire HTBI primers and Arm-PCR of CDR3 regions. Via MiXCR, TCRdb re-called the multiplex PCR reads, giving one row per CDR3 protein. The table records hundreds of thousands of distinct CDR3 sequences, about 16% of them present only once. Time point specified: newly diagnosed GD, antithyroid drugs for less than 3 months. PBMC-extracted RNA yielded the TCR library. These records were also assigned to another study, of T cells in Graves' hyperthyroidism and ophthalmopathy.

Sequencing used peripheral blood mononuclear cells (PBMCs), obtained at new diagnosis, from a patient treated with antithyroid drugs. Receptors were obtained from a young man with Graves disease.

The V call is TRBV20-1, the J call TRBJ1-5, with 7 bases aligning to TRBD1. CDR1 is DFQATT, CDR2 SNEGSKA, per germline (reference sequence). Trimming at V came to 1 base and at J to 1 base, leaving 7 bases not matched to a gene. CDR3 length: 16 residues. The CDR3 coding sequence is TGCAGTGCTAGAGTAGGGGGCTGGGAGAGCAATCAGCCCCAGCATTTT. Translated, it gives CSARVGGWESNQPQHF.

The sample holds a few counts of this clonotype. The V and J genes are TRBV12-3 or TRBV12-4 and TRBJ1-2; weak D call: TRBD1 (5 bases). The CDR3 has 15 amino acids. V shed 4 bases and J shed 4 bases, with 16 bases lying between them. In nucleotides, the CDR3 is TGTGCCAGCAGTTCTCCCCATCAGGGAAGCTATGGCTACACCTTC. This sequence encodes CASSSPHQGSYGYTF.

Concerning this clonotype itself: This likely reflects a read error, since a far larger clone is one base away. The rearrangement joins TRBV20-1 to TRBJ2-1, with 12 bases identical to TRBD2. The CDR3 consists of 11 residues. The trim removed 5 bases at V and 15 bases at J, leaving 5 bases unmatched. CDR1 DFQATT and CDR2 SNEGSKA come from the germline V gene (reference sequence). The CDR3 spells CSAGTSGPGFF. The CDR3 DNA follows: TGCAGTGCTGGGACTAGCGGGCCGGGGTTCTTC.

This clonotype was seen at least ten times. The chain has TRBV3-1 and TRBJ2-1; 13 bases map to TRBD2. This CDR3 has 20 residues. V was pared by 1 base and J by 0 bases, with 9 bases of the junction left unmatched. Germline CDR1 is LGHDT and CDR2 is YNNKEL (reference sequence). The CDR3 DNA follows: TGTGCCAGCAGCCAAGGATTAGGACTAGCGGGAGCATACTCCTACAATGAGCAGTTCTTC. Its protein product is CASSQGLGLAGAYSYNEQFF.

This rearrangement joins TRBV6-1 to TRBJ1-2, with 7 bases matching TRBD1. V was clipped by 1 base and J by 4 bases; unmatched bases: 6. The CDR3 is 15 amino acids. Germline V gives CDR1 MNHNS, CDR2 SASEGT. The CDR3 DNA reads TGTGCCAGCAGTGAAGGCACAGGGGACGCCTATGGCTACACCTTC. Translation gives CASSEGTGDAYGYTF.

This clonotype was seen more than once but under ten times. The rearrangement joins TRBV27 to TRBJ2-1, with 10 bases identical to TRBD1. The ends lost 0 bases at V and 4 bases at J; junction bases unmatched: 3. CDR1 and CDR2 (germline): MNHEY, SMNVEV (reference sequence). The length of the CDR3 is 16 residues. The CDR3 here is CASSLSTGGFYNEQFF. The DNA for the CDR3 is TGTGCCAGCAGTTTATCGACAGGGGGCTTTTACAATGAGCAGTTCTTC.

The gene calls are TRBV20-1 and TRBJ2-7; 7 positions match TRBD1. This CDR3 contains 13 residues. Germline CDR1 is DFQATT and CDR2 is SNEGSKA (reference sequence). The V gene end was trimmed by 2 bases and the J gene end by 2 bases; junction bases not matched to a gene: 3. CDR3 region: CSARPGTAYEQYF. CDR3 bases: TGCAGTGCTAGACCCGGGACAGCCTACGAGCAGTACTTC.

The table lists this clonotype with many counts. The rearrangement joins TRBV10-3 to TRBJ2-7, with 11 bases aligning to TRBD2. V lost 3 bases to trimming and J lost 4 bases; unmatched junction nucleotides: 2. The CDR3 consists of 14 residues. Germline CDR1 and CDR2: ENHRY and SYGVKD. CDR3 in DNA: TGTGCCATCAGTGAACTAGCGGGAGTTTACGAGCAGTACTTC. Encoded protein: CAISELAGVYEQYF.

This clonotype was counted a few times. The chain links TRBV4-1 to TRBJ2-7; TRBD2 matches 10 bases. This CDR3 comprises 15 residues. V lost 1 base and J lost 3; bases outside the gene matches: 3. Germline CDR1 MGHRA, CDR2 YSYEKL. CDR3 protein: CASSQVPSGSYEQYF. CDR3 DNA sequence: TGCGCCAGCAGCCAAGTTCCTAGCGGGAGCTACGAGCAGTACTTC.

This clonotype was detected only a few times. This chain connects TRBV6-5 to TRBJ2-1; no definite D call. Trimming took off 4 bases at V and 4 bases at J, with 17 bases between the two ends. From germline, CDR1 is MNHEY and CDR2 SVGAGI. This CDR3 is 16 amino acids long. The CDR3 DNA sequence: TGTGCCAGCAGTTGGCGATCGACACGAAAGTACAATGAGCAGTTCTTC. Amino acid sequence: CASSWRSTRKYNEQFF.

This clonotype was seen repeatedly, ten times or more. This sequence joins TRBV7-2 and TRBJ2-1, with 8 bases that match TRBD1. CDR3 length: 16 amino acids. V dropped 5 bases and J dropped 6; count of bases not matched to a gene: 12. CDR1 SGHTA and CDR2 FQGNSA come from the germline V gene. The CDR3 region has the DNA TGTGCCAGCAGCAAACGAAGGGGGACAGGCGGCAATGAGCAGTTCTTC. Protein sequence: CASSKRRGTGGNEQFF.

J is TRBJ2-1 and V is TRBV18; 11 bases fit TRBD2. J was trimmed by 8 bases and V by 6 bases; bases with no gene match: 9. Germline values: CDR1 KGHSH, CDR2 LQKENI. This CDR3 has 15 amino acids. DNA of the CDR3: TGTGCCAGCTCCCCAGCTAGCGGGAGGTTCGATGAGCAGTTCTTC. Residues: CASSPASGRFDEQFF.

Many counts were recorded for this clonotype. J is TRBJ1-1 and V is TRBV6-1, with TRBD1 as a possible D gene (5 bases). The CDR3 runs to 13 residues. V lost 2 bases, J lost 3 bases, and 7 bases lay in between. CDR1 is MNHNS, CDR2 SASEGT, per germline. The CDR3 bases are TGTGCCAGCAGTGAAACAGGCGACACTGAAGCTTTCTTT. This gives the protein CASSETGDTEAFF.

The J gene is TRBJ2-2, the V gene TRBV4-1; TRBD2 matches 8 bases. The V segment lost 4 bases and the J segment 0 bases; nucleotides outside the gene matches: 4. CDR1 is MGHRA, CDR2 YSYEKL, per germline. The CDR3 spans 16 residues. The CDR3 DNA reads TGCGCCAGCAGCCCTACTAGCGGTGCGAACACCGGGGAGCTGTTTTTT. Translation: CASSPTSGANTGELFF.

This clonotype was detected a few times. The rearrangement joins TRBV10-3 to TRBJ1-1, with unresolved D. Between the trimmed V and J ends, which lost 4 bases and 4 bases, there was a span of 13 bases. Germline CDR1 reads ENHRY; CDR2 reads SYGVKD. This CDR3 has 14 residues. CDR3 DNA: TGTGCCATCAGTGCCGACAAAGTGAGCACTGAAGCTTTCTTT. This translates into CAISADKVSTEAFF.

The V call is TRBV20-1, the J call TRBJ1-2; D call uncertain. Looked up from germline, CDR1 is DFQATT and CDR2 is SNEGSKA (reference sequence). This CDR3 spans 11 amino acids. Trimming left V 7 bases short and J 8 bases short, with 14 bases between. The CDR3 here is CSVPLFDGYTF. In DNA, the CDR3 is TGCAGTGTCCCATTATTTGACGGCTACACCTTC.

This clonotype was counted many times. For the CDR3, the DNA is TGTGCCACCAGTGATCGACAGGGTCCGAGTTGGGGCTACACCTTC. Protein product: CATSDRQGPSWGYTF. The chain combines TRBV24-1 with TRBJ1-2, with 7 bases lining up with TRBD1. The V segment lost 3 bases and the J segment 8 bases; nucleotides outside the gene matches: 11. The germline V gene encodes CDR1 KGHDR and CDR2 SFDVKD. The CDR3 totals 15 residues.

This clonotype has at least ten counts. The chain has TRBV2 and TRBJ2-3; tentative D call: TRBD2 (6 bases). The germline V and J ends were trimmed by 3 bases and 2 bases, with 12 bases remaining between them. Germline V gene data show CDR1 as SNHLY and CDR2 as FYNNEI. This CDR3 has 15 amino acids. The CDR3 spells CASSEGRDVTDTQYF. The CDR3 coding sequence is TGTGCCAGCAGTGAGGGGCGGGACGTCACAGATACGCAGTATTTT.

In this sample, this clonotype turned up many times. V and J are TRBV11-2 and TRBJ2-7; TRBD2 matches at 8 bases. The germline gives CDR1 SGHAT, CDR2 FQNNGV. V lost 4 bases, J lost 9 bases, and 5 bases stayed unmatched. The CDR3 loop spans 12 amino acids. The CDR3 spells CASSSSGGGQYF. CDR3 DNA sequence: TGTGCCAGCAGCTCCAGCGGGGGCGGGCAGTACTTC.

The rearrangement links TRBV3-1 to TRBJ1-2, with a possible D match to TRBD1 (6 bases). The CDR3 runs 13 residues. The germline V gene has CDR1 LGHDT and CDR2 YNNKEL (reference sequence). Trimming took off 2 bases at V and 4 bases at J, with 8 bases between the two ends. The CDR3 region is CASSQRDIYGYTF. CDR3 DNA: TGTGCCAGCAGCCAACGGGACATCTATGGCTACACCTTC.

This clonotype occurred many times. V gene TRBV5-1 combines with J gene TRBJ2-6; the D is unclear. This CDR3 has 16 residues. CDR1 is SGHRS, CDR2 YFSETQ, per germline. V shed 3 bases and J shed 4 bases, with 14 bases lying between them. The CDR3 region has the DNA TGCGCCAGCAGCTCGCCCTCAGCTCGCGGGGCCAACGTCCTGACTTTC. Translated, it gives CASSSPSARGANVLTF.

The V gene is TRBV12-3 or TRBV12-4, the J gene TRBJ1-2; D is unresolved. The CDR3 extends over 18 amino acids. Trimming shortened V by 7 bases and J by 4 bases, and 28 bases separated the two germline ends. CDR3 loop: CASIPQGLRIQRGYGYTF. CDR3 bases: TGTGCCAGCATCCCCCAAGGACTGAGAATTCAGAGAGGCTATGGCTACACCTTC.

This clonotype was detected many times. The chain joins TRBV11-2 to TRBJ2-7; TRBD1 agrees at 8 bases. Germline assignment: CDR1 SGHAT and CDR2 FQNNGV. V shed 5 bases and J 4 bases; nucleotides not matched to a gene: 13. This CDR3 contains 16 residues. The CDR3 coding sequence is TGTGCCAGCAGCATCCCCGGACAGGGCACAGTTTACGAGCAGTACTTC. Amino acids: CASSIPGQGTVYEQYF.